Included here is one T cell receptor (beta chain) sequence, with context. The data originate from a study of cytotoxic CD8 clonotypes in ibrutinib-treated CLL. On the study more broadly: Sequenced samples delivered averages of around 250,000 productive templates and 94,082 productive rearrangements.

CDR1 is SGHNT, CDR2 YENEEA, per germline. V lost 9 bases to trimming and J lost 7 bases; unmatched junction nucleotides: 6. The CDR3 has 13 residues. Repertoires were generated with immunoSEQ multiplex PCR, while TCRdb's copy carries only in-frame clones and drops some. Of approximately 70,000 clones in the sample, 80% were seen once. This chain uses TRBV11-3 with TRBJ2-1, with 10 bases aligning to TRBD1. The specimen comprised PBMCs, sampled at disease progression, from a patient treated with ibrutinib. The receptor's source is a human donor with chronic lymphocytic leukemia. CDR3 in amino acids: CASTGQGLNEQFF. The CDR3 DNA reads as TGTGCCAGTACGGGACAGGGGCTTAATGAGCAGTTCTTC.